The 24 T cell receptor beta chains below all came from one sample that was sequenced in a study of T cell responses to AZD1222 COVID-19 vaccine. Clones were read by immunoSEQ multiplex PCR, and TCRdb kept only the in-frame ones, dropping some. The repertoire includes 85,000 or so clones, about nine tenths of them detected once, and roughly 10% sits in the top ten. Sequencing used peripheral blood, obtained 28 days after the second AZD1222 dose. Receptors originate from an adult who received the AZD1222 COVID-19 vaccine.

The V and J genes are TRBV6-5 and TRBJ1-5; no firm D call. The germline V and J ends were trimmed by 7 bases and 5 bases, with 12 bases remaining between them. Germline values: CDR1 MNHEY, CDR2 SVGAGI. The CDR3 extends over 13 amino acids. The CDR3 sequence is CASISPLHQPQHF. The CDR3 DNA is TGTGCCAGCATCTCCCCCTTACATCAGCCCCAGCATTTT.

Regarding this clone: At one end the junction does not follow the germline gene, possibly because of a read error. The J gene is TRBJ2-1, the V gene TRBV7-7, with D possibly TRBD2 on 6 matching bases. CDR1 is SSHAT, CDR2 FNYEAQ, per germline (reference sequence). This CDR3 is 15 amino acids long. For the CDR3, the DNA is TGTGCTAGCAGCTTAGATGGGGGGTCACTCAATGAGCAGTTCTTC. This codes for CASSLDGGSLNEQFF.

This clone was seen only once. CDR3 residues: CSLSKDGQGYGYTF. The CDR3 coding sequence is TGCAGCCTCTCCAAGGACGGACAGGGTTATGGCTACACCTTC. V gene TRBV29-1 combines with J gene TRBJ1-2; 8 bases are a match to TRBD1. The V and J ends lost 8 bases and 5 bases, in that order; junction bases with no gene match: 13. The CDR3 has 14 residues. Germline V gives CDR1 SQVTM, CDR2 ANQGSEA.

The chain links TRBV5-1 to TRBJ1-4; maybe TRBD1 (6 bases). Germline V gives CDR1 SGHRS, CDR2 YFSETQ. The V and J ends lost 4 bases and 8 bases respectively, with 21 bases between them. The CDR3 consists of 16 residues. The CDR3 nucleotides are TGCGCCAGCAGCAACCGGGACACCCGAGCGGGGGAAAAACTGTTTTTT. The encoded protein is CASSNRDTRAGEKLFF.

This chain joins TRBV5-1 and TRBJ1-1, with a tentative D call TRBD1 (6 bases). With 6 bases removed from V and 0 bases from J, the gap between germline ends came to 15 bases. The V gene's germline CDR1 is SGHRS and CDR2 YFSETQ. This CDR3 has 15 residues. CDR3 sequence: CASMRGPGMNTEAFF. CDR3 nucleotide sequence: TGCGCCAGCATGCGGGGGCCAGGGATGAACACTGAAGCTTTCTTT.

As to this clone: Relative to the germline gene, one junction end is altered; a read error may explain this. The genes are TRBV6-1 and TRBJ1-5, with unresolved D. The CDR3 runs 14 residues. Germline CDR1 and CDR2: MNHNS and SASEGT. CDR3 amino acids: CASIENSAYQPQHF. The CDR3 DNA reads as TGTGCCAGCATTGAAAACTCCGCATACCAGCCCCAGCATTTT.

In its sample, this clone was seen once. V is TRBV2 and J is TRBJ2-1; 9 nucleotides agree with TRBD2. Per the germline V gene, CDR1 is SNHLY and CDR2 is FYNNEI. The J segment lost 15 bases and the V segment lost 6 bases, leaving 6 bases of the junction unmatched. The CDR3 loop spans 11 amino acids. The CDR3 loop is CASRVAGASFF. The CDR3 nucleotides are TGTGCCAGCAGAGTAGCGGGGGCCTCGTTCTTC. The full variable domain, rest sourced from reference TRBV2 and TRBJ2-1, is EPEVTQTPSHQVTQMGQEVILRCVPISNHLYFYWYRQILGQKVEFLVSFYNNEISEKSEIFDDQFSVERPDGSNFTLKIRSTKLEDSAMYFCASRVAGASFFGPGTRLTVL.

The chain carries TRBV5-5 and TRBJ2-7; 7 bases match TRBD1. CDR3 size: 15 residues. Germline V gene data show CDR1 as SGHKS and CDR2 as YYEKEE (reference sequence). V dropped 6 bases and J dropped 2; count of bases not matched to a gene: 11. The CDR3 sequence: CASTYSGTVAYEQYF. The CDR3 DNA reads TGTGCCAGCACCTACTCCGGGACAGTGGCCTACGAGCAGTACTTC.

By share, this clone counts as medium-sized (0.01 to 0.1%). CDR3 in amino acids: CASSQPGVAYEQYF. The CDR3 DNA sequence: TGTGCCAGCAGCCAACCGGGAGTCGCCTACGAGCAGTACTTC. The chain is built from TRBV4-2 and TRBJ2-7; TRBD2 might be the D (6 bases). The germline V gene encodes CDR1 LGHNA and CDR2 YNFKEQ. This CDR3 contains 14 residues. Trimming left V 2 bases short and J 2 bases short, with 10 bases between.

This clone has only a few counts. The gene calls are TRBV3-1 (or the pseudogene TRBV3-2) and TRBJ1-2; TRBD1 aligns across 9 bases. The germline gives CDR1 LGHDT, CDR2 YNNKEL (reference sequence). CDR3 length: 16 residues. The V segment lost 5 bases and the J segment 4 bases; nucleotides outside the gene matches: 11. The CDR3 sequence is CASSSRTGVEGYGYTF. The CDR3 DNA reads TGTGCCAGCAGCTCACGGACAGGGGTAGAAGGCTATGGCTACACCTTC.

V is TRBV5-6 and J is TRBJ1-1; D gene uncertain. The V gene lost 2 bases and the J gene lost 4 bases, with 9 bases spanning the gap. Germline CDR1 SGHDT, CDR2 YYEEEE. The CDR3 sequence is 13 residues long. The CDR3 nucleotides read TGTGCCAGCAGCTTCGAGGTGGGCACTGAAGCTTTCTTT. Translated, it gives CASSFEVGTEAFF. The full variable domain, its missing parts supplied by reference TRBV5-6 and TRBJ1-1, is DAGVTQSPTHLIKTRGQQVTLRCSPKSGHDTVSWYQQALGQGPQFIFQYYEEEERQRGNFPDRFSGHQFPNYSSELNVNALLLGDSALYLCASSFEVGTEAFFGQGTRLTVV.

The table lists this clone with a count of one. J is TRBJ2-1 and V is TRBV5-4, with 7 bases that match TRBD2. The germline V gene encodes CDR1 SGHNT and CDR2 YYREEE (reference sequence). J lost 0 bases, V lost 4 bases, and 4 bases had no gene match. The CDR3 has 15 residues. CDR3 in amino acids: CASSKAGSSYNEQFF. DNA of the CDR3: TGTGCCAGCAGCAAAGCGGGGAGCTCCTACAATGAGCAGTTCTTC.

The chain couples TRBV27 to TRBJ1-6, with no clear D. CDR3 size: 14 residues. The V and J ends lost 3 bases and 4 bases respectively, with 7 bases between them. Germline CDR1 and CDR2: MNHEY and SMNVEV (reference sequence). CDR3 DNA sequence: TGTGCCAGCAGTTTGTCAACTTATAATTCACCCCTCCACTTT. It yields the protein CASSLSTYNSPLHF.

The CDR3 DNA reads TGTGCCTGGAGTGTCTGGGGTGAAGCTTTCTTT. Translating it yields CAWSVWGEAFF. The chain carries TRBV30 and TRBJ1-1; no clear D gene. From germline, CDR1 is GTSNPN and CDR2 SVGIG (reference sequence). The CDR3 runs 11 residues. Deletions cut 0 bases from V and 7 bases from J, with 6 bases between.

In its sample, this clone was seen once. The rearrangement links TRBV7-2 to TRBJ2-1, with a tentative D call TRBD2 (7 bases). The germline V gene has CDR1 SGHTA and CDR2 FQGNSA. Trimming removed 5 bases from V and 8 bases from J, with 19 bases in between. The CDR3 runs to 15 residues. The CDR3 DNA is TGTGCCAGCAGCGGTGGGGGGGCGCGAAGGGATGAGCAGTTCTTC. This encodes CASSGGGARRDEQFF.

The rearrangement uses TRBV12-3 or TRBV12-4 and TRBJ2-7; 9 bases match TRBD2. After removal of 4 bases from V and 3 bases from J, the junction contained 1 base not matched to a gene. CDR3 length equals 13 residues. The CDR3 spells CASSWRGGYEQYF. CDR3 coding DNA: TGTGCCAGCAGTTGGCGGGGGGGCTACGAGCAGTACTTC.

V and J are TRBV9 and TRBJ1-6, with D maybe TRBD1 (5 bases). With 2 bases removed from V and 8 bases from J, the gap between germline ends came to 11 bases. Per the germline V gene, CDR1 is SGDLS and CDR2 is YYNGEE. The CDR3 runs 14 residues. CDR3 loop: CASSVGGSHSPLHF. The CDR3 nucleotides read TGTGCCAGCAGCGTGGGGGGAAGTCATTCACCCCTCCACTTT.

The V and J genes are TRBV11-2 and TRBJ2-1, with 8 bases lining up with TRBD1. Losses at the gene ends were 3 bases for V and 5 bases for J; bases not matched to a gene: 9. The V gene's germline CDR1 is SGHAT and CDR2 FQNNGV. This CDR3 region has 16 residues. The CDR3 loop is CASSLTTGVADNEQFF. DNA of the CDR3: TGTGCCAGCAGCTTGACGACAGGGGTCGCCGACAATGAGCAGTTCTTC.

The chain recombines TRBV28 with TRBJ1-3; possibly TRBD1 for D (5 bases). CDR3 length: 13 amino acids. V was pared by 7 bases and J by 3 bases, with 10 bases between. From germline, CDR1 is MDHEN and CDR2 SYDVKM. The CDR3 spells CASTGVVGNTIYF. The DNA for the CDR3 is TGTGCCAGCACGGGGGTGGTTGGAAACACCATATATTTT.

The chain has TRBV14 and TRBJ1-3, with 8 bases lining up with TRBD1. Looked up from germline, CDR1 is SGHDN and CDR2 is FVKESK. The CDR3 sequence is 14 residues long. V trimming: 4 bases; J trimming: 2 bases; junction bases outside the gene matches: 1. The CDR3 here is CASSLQGAGNTIYF. CDR3 DNA: TGTGCCAGCAGCCTACAGGGGGCTGGAAACACCATATATTTT.

V gene TRBV19 combines with J gene TRBJ1-2; TRBD1 aligns across 11 bases. Per germline, CDR1 LNHDA and CDR2 SQIVND (reference sequence). The CDR3 length is 17 residues. Germline trimming cut 6 bases from V and 9 bases from J; bases unmatched to any gene: 18. CDR3 amino acids: CASSIRTGGASFGSYTF. The CDR3 nucleotides read TGTGCCAGTAGCATCAGGACAGGGGGCGCGTCTTTCGGTAGCTACACCTTC.

The rearrangement joins TRBV2 to TRBJ1-5, with a weak D call TRBD1 (6 bases). The CDR3 sequence is 15 residues long. The germline V gene has CDR1 SNHLY and CDR2 FYNNEI. V lost 6 bases and J lost 1, with 13 bases in between. CDR3 coding DNA: TGTGCCAGCAGACCAGACCAGGGGAGCAATCAGCCCCAGCATTTT. Amino acid sequence: CASRPDQGSNQPQHF.

This sequence joins TRBV28 and TRBJ1-2; weak D call: TRBD1 (6 bases). Looked up from germline, CDR1 is MDHEN and CDR2 is SYDVKM. The CDR3 has 12 amino acids. V was pared by 6 bases and J by 7 bases, with 12 bases between. The CDR3 is CASSYRAGGYTF. Here the CDR3 DNA reads TGTGCCAGCAGCTACAGGGCTGGTGGCTACACCTTC.

The chain combines TRBV29-1 with TRBJ2-3, with 9 nucleotides matching TRBD2. The ends lost 3 bases at V and 1 base at J; junction bases unmatched: 5. This CDR3 comprises 15 residues. CDR1 and CDR2 from the germline V gene are SQVTM and ANQGSEA. CDR3 DNA sequence: TGCAGCGTTGACGGTAGCGGGAGTGGCACAGATACGCAGTATTTT. This codes for CSVDGSGSGTDTQYF.